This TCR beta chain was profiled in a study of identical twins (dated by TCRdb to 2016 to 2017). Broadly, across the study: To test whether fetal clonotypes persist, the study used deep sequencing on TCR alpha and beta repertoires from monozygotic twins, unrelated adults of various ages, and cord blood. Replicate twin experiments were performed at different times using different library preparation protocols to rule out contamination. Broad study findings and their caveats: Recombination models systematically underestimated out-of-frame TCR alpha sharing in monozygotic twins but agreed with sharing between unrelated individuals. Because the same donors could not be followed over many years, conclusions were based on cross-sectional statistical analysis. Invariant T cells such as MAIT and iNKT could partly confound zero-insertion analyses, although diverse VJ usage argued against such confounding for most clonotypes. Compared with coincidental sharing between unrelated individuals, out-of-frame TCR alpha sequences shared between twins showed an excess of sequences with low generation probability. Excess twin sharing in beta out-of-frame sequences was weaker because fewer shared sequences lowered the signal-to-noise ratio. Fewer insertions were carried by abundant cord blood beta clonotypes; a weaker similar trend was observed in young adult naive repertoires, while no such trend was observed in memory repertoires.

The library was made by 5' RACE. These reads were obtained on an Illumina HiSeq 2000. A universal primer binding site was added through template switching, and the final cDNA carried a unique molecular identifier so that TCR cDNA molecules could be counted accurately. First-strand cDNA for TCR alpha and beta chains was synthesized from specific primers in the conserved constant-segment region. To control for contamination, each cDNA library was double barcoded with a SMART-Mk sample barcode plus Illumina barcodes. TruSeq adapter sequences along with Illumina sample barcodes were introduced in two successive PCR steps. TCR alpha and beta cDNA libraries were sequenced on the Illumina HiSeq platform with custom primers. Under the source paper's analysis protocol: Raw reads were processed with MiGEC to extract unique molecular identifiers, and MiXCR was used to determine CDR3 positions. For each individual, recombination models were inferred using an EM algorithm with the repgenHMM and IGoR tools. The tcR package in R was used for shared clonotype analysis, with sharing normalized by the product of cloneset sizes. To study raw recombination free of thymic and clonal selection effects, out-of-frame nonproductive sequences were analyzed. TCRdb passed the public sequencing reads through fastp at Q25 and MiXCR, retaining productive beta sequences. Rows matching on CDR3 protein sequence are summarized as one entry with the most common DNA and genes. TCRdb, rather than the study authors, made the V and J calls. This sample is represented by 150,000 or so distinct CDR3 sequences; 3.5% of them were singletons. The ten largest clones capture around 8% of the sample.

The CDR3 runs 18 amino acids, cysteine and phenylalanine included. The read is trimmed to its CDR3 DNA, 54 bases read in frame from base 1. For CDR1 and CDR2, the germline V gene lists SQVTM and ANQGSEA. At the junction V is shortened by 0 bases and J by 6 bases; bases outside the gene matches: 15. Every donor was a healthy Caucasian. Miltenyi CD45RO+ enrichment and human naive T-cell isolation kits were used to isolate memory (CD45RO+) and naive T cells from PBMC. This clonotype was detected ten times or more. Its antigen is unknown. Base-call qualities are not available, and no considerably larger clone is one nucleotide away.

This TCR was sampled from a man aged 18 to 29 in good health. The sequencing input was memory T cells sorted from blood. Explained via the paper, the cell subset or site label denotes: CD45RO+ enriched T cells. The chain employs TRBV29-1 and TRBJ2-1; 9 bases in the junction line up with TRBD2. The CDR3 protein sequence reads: CSVEDTIWAGGALNEQFF. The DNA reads TGCAGCGTTGAAGATACCATATGGGCGGGGGGGGCCCTCAATGAGCAGTTCTTC.